This T cell receptor beta chain was captured in a study of tumor T cells in aggressive B-cell lymphoma. Produced via immunoSEQ multiplex PCR; TCRdb's table is partial and in-frame only. Here the sample spans about 10,000 clones, 70% to 90% being singletons. The CDR3 loop spans 13 amino acids. From germline, CDR1 is SGHTA and CDR2 FQGNSA. Deletions cut 1 base from V and 4 bases from J, with 5 bases between. This clonotype was sampled from an adult with diffuse large B cell lymphoma. The chain links TRBV7-2 to TRBJ1-3; D is uncertain. Sequences were obtained from tumor tissue. CDR3 sequence reads: CASSLVQGNTIYF. The CDR3 DNA reads TGTGCCAGCAGCTTAGTTCAGGGAAACACCATATATTTT.